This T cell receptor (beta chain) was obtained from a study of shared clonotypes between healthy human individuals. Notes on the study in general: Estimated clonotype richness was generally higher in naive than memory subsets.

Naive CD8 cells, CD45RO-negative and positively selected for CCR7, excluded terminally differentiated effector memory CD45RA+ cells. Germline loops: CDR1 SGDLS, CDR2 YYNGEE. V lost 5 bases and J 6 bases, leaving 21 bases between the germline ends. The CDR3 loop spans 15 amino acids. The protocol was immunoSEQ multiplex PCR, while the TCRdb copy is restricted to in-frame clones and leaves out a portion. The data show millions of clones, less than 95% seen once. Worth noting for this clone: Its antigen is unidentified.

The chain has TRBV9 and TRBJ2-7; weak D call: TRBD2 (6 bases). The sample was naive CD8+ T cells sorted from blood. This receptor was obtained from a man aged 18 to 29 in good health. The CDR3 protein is CASSAVGSLGGEQYF. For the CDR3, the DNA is TGTGCCAGCAGTGCAGTTGGCAGCCTCGGGGGCGAGCAGTACTTC.